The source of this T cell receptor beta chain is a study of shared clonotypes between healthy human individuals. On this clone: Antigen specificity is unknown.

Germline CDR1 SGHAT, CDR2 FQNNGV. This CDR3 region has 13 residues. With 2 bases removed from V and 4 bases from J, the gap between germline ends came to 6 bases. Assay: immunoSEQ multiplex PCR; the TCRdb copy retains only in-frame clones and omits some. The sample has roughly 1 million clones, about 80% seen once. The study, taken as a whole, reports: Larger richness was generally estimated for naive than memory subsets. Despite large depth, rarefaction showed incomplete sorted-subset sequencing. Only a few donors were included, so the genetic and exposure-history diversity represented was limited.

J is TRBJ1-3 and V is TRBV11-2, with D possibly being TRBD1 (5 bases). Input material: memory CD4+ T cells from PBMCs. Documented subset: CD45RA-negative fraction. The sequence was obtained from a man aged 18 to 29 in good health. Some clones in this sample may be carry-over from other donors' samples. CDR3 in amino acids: CASSLSGGNTIYF. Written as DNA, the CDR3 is TGTGCCAGCAGCTTATCAGGGGGAAACACCATATATTTT. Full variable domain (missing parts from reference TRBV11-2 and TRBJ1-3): EAGVAQSPRYKIIEKRQSVAFWCNPISGHATLYWYQQILGQGPKLLIQFQNNGVVDDSQLPKDRFSAERLKGVDSTLKIQPAKLEDSAVYLCASSLSGGNTIYFGEGSWLTVV.